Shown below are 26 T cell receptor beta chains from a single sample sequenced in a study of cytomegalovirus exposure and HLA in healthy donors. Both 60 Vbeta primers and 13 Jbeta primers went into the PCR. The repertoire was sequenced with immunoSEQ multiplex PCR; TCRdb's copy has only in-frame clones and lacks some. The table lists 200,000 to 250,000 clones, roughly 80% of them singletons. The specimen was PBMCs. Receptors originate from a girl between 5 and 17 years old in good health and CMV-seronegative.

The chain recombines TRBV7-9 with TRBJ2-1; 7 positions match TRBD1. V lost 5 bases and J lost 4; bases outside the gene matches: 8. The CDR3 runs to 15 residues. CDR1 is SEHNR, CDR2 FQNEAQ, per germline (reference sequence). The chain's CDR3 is CASSLKGQVYNEQFF. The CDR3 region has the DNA TGTGCCAGCAGCCTCAAAGGACAGGTTTACAATGAGCAGTTCTTC. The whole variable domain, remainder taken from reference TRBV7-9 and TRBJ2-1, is DTGVSQNPRHKITKRGQNVTFRCDPISEHNRLYWYRQTLGQGPEFLTYFQNEAQLEKSRLLSDRFSAERPKGSFSTLEIQRTEQGDSAMYLCASSLKGQVYNEQFFGPGTRLTVL.

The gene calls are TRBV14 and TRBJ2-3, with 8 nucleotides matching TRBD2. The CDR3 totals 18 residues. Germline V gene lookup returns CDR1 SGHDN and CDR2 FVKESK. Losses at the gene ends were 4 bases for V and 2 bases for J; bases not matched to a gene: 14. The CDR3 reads CASSPGLAPPYNTDTQYF. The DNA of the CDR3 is TGTGCCAGCAGCCCTGGACTAGCACCCCCCTATAACACAGATACGCAGTATTTT.

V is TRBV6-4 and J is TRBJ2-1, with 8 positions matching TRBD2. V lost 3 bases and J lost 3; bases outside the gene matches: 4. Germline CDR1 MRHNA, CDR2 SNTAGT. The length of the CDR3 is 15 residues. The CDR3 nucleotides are TGTGCCAGCAGTGAAGTCGCGGGGGGCTACAATGAGCAGTTCTTC. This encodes CASSEVAGGYNEQFF.

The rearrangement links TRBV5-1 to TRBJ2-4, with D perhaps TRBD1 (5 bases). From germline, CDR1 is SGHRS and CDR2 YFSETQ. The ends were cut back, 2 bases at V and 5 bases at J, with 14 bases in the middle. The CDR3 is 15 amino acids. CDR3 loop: CASSFTQGTQNIQYF. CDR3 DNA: TGCGCCAGCAGCTTCACCCAGGGAACCCAAAACATTCAGTACTTC.

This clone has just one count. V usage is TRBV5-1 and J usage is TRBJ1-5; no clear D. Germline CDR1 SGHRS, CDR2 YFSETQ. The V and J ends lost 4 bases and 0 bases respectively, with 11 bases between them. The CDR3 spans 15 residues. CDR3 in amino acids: CASSRGAGSNQPQHF. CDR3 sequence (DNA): TGCGCCAGCAGCCGAGGAGCCGGTAGCAATCAGCCCCAGCATTTT.

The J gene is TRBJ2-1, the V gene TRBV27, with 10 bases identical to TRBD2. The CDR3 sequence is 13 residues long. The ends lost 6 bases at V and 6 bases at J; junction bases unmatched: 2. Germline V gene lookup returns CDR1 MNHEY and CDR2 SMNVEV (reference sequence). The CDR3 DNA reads TGTGCCAGCAGGCTAGCGGGAGCCAATGAGCAGTTCTTC. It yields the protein CASRLAGANEQFF.

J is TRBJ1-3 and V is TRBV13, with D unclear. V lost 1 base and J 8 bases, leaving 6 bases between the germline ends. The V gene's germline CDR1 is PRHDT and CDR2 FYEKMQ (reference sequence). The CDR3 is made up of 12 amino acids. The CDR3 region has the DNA TGTGCCAGCAGCTTAGACGGAGACACCATATATTTT. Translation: CASSLDGDTIYF.

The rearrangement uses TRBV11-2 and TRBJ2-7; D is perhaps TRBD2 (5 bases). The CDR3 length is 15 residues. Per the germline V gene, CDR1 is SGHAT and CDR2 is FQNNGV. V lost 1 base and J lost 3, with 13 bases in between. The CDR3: CASSLGPSGNYEQYF. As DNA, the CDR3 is TGTGCCAGCAGCTTAGGCCCCAGCGGCAACTACGAGCAGTACTTC. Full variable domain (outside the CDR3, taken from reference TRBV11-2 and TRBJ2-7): EAGVAQSPRYKIIEKRQSVAFWCNPISGHATLYWYQQILGQGPKLLIQFQNNGVVDDSQLPKDRFSAERLKGVDSTLKIQPAKLEDSAVYLCASSLGPSGNYEQYFGPGTRLTVT.

The CDR3 sequence: CAIRPLFTGNEQFF. DNA for the CDR3: TGTGCCATCAGGCCTCTTTTTACGGGCAATGAGCAGTTCTTC. The chain combines TRBV10-3 with TRBJ2-1; D ambiguous. The ends were cut back, 6 bases at V and 6 bases at J, with 15 bases in the middle. CDR3 length: 14 residues. Germline CDR1 reads ENHRY; CDR2 reads SYGVKD.

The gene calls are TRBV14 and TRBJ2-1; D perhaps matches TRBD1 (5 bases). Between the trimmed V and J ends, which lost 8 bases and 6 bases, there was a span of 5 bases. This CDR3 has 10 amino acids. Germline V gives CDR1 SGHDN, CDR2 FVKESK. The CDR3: CASGANEQFF. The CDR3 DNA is TGTGCCAGCGGGGCCAATGAGCAGTTCTTC.

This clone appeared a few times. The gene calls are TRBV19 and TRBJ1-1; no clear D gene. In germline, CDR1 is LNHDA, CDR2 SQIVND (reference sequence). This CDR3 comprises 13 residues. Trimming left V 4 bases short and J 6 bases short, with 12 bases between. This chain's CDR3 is CASSTRGGPEAFF. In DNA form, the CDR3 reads TGTGCCAGTAGTACCCGGGGAGGGCCTGAAGCTTTCTTT.

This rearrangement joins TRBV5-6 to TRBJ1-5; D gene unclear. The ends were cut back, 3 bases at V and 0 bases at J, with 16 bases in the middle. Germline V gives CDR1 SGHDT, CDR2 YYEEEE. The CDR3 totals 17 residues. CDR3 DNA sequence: TGTGCCAGCAGCTCGTGGCGGGAGAGCTATAGCAATCAGCCCCAGCATTTT. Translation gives CASSSWRESYSNQPQHF.

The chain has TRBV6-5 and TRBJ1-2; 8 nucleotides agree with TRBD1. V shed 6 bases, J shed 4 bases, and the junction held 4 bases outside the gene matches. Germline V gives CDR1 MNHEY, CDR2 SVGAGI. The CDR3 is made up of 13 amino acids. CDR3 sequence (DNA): TGTGCCAGCAGACTGACAGGGGTCTATGGCTACACCTTC. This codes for CASRLTGVYGYTF.

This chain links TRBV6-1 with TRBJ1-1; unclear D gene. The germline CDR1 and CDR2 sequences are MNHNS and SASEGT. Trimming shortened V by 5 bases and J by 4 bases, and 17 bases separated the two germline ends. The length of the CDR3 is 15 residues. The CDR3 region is CASSTHTGIFTEAFF. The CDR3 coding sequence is TGTGCCAGCAGTACCCACACCGGGATATTCACTGAAGCTTTCTTT.

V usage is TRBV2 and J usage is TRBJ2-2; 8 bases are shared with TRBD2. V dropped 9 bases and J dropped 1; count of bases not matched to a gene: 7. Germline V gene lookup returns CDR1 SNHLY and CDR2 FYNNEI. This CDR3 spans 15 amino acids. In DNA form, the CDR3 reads TGTGCCAGACATGGAAGCGGGGGGAACACCGGGGAGCTGTTTTTT. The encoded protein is CARHGSGGNTGELFF.

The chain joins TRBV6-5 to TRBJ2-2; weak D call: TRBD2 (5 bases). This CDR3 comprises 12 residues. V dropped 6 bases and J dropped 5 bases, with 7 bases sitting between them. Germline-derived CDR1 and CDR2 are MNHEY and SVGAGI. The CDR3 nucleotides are TGTGCCAGCAGATGGAGGACCGGGGAGCTGTTTTTT. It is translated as CASRWRTGELFF.

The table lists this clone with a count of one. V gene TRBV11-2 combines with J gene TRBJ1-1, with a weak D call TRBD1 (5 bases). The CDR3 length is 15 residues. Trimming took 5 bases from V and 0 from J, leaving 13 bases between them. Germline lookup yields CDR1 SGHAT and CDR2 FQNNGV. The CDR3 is CASSKNPGMNTEAFF. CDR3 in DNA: TGTGCCAGCAGCAAAAACCCAGGGATGAACACTGAAGCTTTCTTT.

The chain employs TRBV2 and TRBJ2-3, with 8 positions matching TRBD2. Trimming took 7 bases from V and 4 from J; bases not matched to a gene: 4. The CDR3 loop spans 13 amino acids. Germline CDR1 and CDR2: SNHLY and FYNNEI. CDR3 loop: CASIPGLADTQYF. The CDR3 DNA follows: TGTGCCAGCATTCCGGGACTAGCAGATACGCAGTATTTT.

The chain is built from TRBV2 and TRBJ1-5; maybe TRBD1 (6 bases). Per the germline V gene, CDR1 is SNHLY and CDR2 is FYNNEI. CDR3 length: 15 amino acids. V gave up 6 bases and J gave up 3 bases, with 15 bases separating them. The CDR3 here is CASRAFGGPNQPQHF. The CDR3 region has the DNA TGTGCCAGCAGGGCTTTCGGGGGGCCCAATCAGCCCCAGCATTTT.

The CDR3 DNA reads as TGCAGCGTTGAAGAATTTATGAACACTGAAGCTTTCTTT. This sequence encodes CSVEEFMNTEAFF. The chain couples TRBV29-1 to TRBJ1-1, with D uncertain. V shed 0 bases and J shed 0 bases, with 5 bases lying between them. The germline V gene has CDR1 SQVTM and CDR2 ANQGSEA. This CDR3 is 13 amino acids long.

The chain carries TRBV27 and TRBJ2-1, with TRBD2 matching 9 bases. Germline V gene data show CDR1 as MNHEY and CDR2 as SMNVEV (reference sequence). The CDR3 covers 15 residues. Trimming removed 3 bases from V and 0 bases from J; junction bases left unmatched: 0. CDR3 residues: CASSLTSGSYNEQFF. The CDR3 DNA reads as TGTGCCAGCAGTTTGACTAGCGGCTCCTACAATGAGCAGTTCTTC.

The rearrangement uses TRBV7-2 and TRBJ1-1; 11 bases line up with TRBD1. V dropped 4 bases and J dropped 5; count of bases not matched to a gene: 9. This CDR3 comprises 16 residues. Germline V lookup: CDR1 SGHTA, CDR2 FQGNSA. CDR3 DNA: TGTGCCAGCAGCTCGTTGCGGACAGGGGGCTCGACTGAAGCTTTCTTT. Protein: CASSSLRTGGSTEAFF.

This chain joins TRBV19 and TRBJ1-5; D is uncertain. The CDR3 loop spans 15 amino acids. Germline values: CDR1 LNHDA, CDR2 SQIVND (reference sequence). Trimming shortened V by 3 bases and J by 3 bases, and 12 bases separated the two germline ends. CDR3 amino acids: CASSISGRYNQPQHF. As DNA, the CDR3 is TGTGCCAGTAGTATTTCTGGCCGTTACAATCAGCCCCAGCATTTT.

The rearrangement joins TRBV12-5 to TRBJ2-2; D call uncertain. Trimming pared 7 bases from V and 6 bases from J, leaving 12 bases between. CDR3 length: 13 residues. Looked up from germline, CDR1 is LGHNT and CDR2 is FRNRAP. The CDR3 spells CASALGPSGELFF. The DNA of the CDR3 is TGTGCTAGTGCCCTAGGTCCTTCCGGGGAGCTGTTTTTT. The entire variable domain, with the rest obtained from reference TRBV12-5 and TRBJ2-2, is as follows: DARVTQTPRHKVTEMGQEVTMRCQPILGHNTVFWYRQTMMQGLELLAYFRNRAPLDDSGMPKDRFSAEMPDATLATLKIQPSEPRDSAVYFCASALGPSGELFFGEGSRLTVL.

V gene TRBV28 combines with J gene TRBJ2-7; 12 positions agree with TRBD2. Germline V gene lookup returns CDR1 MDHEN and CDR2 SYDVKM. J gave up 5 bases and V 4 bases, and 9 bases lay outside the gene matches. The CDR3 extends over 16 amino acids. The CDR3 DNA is TGTGCCAGCAGTTCACAACTAGCGGGGGGCGGAGACGAGCAGTACTTC. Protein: CASSSQLAGGGDEQYF.

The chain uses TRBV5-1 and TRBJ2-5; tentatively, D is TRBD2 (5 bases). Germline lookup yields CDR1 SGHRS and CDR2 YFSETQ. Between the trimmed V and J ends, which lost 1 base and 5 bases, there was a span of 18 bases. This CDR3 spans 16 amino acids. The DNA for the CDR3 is TGCGCCAGCAGCTTGTTCGCACGTCCCGGGGAGGAGACCCAGTACTTC. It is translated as CASSLFARPGEETQYF.